The 4 T cell receptor beta chains below all came from one sample that was sequenced in a study of blood T cell repertoires in COVID-19. Measured with immunoSEQ multiplex PCR; TCRdb has only the in-frame clones, and not every one. The data hold 100,000 to 150,000 clones, with more than 70% observed a single time. Sequencing was performed on peripheral blood. The receptors derive from a human donor in a cohort sampled during active COVID-19.

The genes are TRBV28 and TRBJ2-1; D might be TRBD1 (6 bases). This CDR3 is 16 amino acids long. Per germline, CDR1 MDHEN and CDR2 SYDVKM. Between the trimmed V and J ends, which lost 6 bases and 4 bases, there was a span of 19 bases. CDR3: CASRVARTGQYNEQFF. CDR3 DNA sequence: TGTGCCAGCAGGGTCGCTAGGACGGGACAATACAATGAGCAGTTCTTC.

The rearrangement joins TRBV5-1 to TRBJ2-3; TRBD1 agrees at 8 bases. V shed 4 bases and J 3 bases; nucleotides not matched to a gene: 4. The germline CDR1 and CDR2 sequences are SGHRS and YFSETQ. This CDR3 contains 14 residues. CDR3 DNA: TGCGCCAGCAGCCCGGGACAGGAAACAGATACGCAGTATTTT. Translation: CASSPGQETDTQYF.

This CDR3 is CASSFPKEAGGLGADTQYF. CDR3 DNA: TGTGCCAGCAGCTTCCCCAAGGAAGCGGGAGGGCTTGGGGCAGATACGCAGTATTTT. The chain has TRBV5-5 and TRBJ2-3, with 10 bases lining up with TRBD2. This CDR3 is 19 amino acids long. Looked up from germline, CDR1 is SGHKS and CDR2 is YYEKEE (reference sequence). Unmatched junction bases numbered 16, after V lost 2 bases and J lost 4 bases.

The rearrangement joins TRBV4-2 to TRBJ1-6; D perhaps matches TRBD1 (5 bases). Germline values: CDR1 LGHNA, CDR2 YNFKEQ. The CDR3 runs to 15 residues. The germline V and J ends were trimmed by 0 bases and 7 bases, with 10 bases remaining between them. The CDR3 nucleotides read TGTGCCAGCAGCCAAGAGGACAAGGGGAATTCACCCCTCCACTTT. Amino acid sequence: CASSQEDKGNSPLHF.